This T cell receptor beta chain was obtained from a study of Ad26.COV2.S vaccination and SARS-CoV-2 variants. Study overall: In the study, Ad26.COV2.S was injected intramuscularly once, or twice 56 days apart. General observations from the study: A substantial breadth of spike-specific CD8+ and CD4+ T cell responses after vaccination has been reported. Among vaccine recipients, spike-specific TCR breadth exceeded that of placebo recipients.

Profiled with immunoSEQ multiplex PCR; TCRdb holds only in-frame clones, not every one. The sample has about 350,000 clones; roughly 90% are singletons. To note about this clone: Its antigen is unknown.

The sample's treatment: roughly 20 received Ad26.COV2.S at low or high dose, single or two shots; five or six received placebo; per-sample allocation not given. Material that was analyzed had been drawn on day 63 after the first vaccine or placebo injection. V was shortened by 7 bases and J by 0 bases, with 10 bases between the two germline ends. Germline CDR1 and CDR2: SGHRS and YFSETQ. The CDR3 totals 13 residues. The material sequenced was peripheral blood, taken in a trial of Ad26.COV2.S vaccine versus placebo. V is TRBV5-1 and J is TRBJ1-1; D gene uncertain. The receptor was derived from a person between 18 and 59 years old who received the Ad26.COV2.S COVID-19 vaccine or a placebo. CDR3 in amino acids: CASREMVNTEAFF. In nucleotides, the CDR3 is TGCGCCAGCCGGGAGATGGTGAACACTGAAGCTTTCTTT.